This T cell receptor beta chain is from a study of T cells in Graves' hyperthyroidism and ophthalmopathy. Looked up from germline, CDR1 is DFQATT and CDR2 is SNEGSKA (reference sequence). V lost 0 bases and J lost 0, with 12 bases in between. The CDR3 loop spans 15 amino acids. The TCR beta CDR3 regions underwent amplification using RNA transcripts as the source. During a first-round RT-PCR of the TCR CDR3, the HTBI primer set was used. TCRdb called the multiplex PCR reads again in MiXCR, with one record for every CDR3 protein. The data hold some 510,000 distinct CDR3 sequences, with more than 20% observed a single time.

The source material was blood. The V and J genes are TRBV20-1 and TRBJ2-7, with TRBD2 as a possible D gene (5 bases). The origin of this receptor is a man aged 18-30 years with Graves' hyperthyroidism. CDR3 residues: CSARDRGLSSYEQYF. DNA of the CDR3: TGCAGTGCTAGAGATCGCGGGCTCTCCTCCTACGAGCAGTACTTC.